This is a list of T cell receptor beta chains from one sample in a study of CD8 T cells in Susac syndrome. A single record per CDR3 protein comes from TCRdb applying MiXCR to the immunoSEQ multiplex PCR reads. Among approximately 170,000 distinct CDR3 sequences listed, 93% were seen once. The sample taken for sequencing was CD4+ T cells from PBMCs. The receptors stem from a human donor in good health. The CDR3 runs from the conserved cysteine through the conserved F or W. D genes are given only for firm matches. Clone size is given for some rows only: seen once, a few or many times, or a class if the clone is expanded.

clone_size	v_call	j_call	d_call	cdr3_aa	cdr3_nt
-	TRBV5-4	TRBJ1-2	TRBD1	CASSDRQGANYGYTF	TGTGCCAGCAGCGACAGACAGGGGGCCAACTATGGCTACACCTTC
-	TRBV6-1	TRBJ2-2	-	CASCLGQTNTGELFF	TGTGCCAGCTGCTTGGGGCAGACAAACACCGGGGAGCTGTTTTTT
-	TRBV3-1	TRBJ2-1	TRBD2	CASSPTSGVYNEQFF	TGTGCCAGCAGCCCTACTAGCGGGGTTTACAATGAGCAGTTCTTC
-	TRBV5-6	TRBJ2-3	-	CASSSWGSPDTQYF	TGTGCCAGCAGCTCGTGGGGGTCACCAGATACGCAGTATTTT
-	TRBV4-1	TRBJ2-1	TRBD2	CASSQALAGGLGEQFF	TGCGCCAGCAGCCAAGCACTAGCGGGGGGGCTGGGTGAGCAGTTCTTC
-	TRBV12-3/TRBV12-4	TRBJ2-7	-	CASSSLGGFSYEQYF	TGTGCCAGCAGTTCTCTAGGGGGTTTCTCCTACGAGCAGTACTTC
-	TRBV10-3	TRBJ2-2	-	CAISDIRATGELFF	TGTGCCATCAGTGATATTCGGGCAACCGGGGAGCTGTTTTTT
-	TRBV20-1	TRBJ2-7	-	CSARDPGGTSYEQYF	TGCAGTGCTAGAGATCCCGGGGGAACATCCTACGAGCAGTACTTC
once	TRBV5-1	TRBJ2-5	-	CASSLGPSQETQYF	TGCGCCAGCAGCTTGGGCCCCTCTCAAGAGACCCAGTACTTC
-	TRBV29-1	TRBJ1-2	-	CSVEDWEAEGYTF	TGCAGCGTTGAAGACTGGGAGGCGGAAGGCTACACCTTC
-	TRBV2	TRBJ1-1	-	CASSGRENIEAFF	TGTGCCAGCAGTGGACGGGAGAACATTGAAGCTTTCTTT
-	TRBV27	TRBJ2-1	TRBD1	CASSPYRGYNEQFF	TGTGCCAGCAGCCCATACAGGGGTTACAATGAGCAGTTCTTC
-	TRBV19	TRBJ2-5	-	CASSIDGRGGMKTQYF	TGTGCCAGTAGTATAGATGGCAGGGGCGGGATGAAGACCCAGTACTTC
-	TRBV3-1	TRBJ1-6	-	CASSHPQGGSPLHF	TGTGCCAGCAGCCACCCCCAAGGGGGTTCACCCCTCCACTTT
-	TRBV12-3/TRBV12-4	TRBJ2-5	-	CASSLPGTQETQYF	TGTGCCAGCAGTTTACCCGGGACACAAGAGACCCAGTACTTC
-	TRBV6-2/TRBV6-3	TRBJ2-7	-	CASRKTSTYEQYF	TGTGCCAGCAGAAAGACATCGACCTACGAGCAGTACTTC
-	TRBV20-1	TRBJ1-2	-	CSARDLTGPGYTF	TGCAGTGCTAGAGATCTTACAGGGCCTGGCTACACCTTC
-	TRBV4-1	TRBJ2-2	-	CASSLRLPGELFF	TGCGCCAGCAGCCTCCGACTCCCCGGGGAGCTGTTTTTT
-	TRBV3-1	TRBJ2-5	-	CASSLAGQPETQYF	TGTGCCAGCAGCTTAGCGGGACAGCCGGAGACCCAGTACTTC
-	TRBV7-3	TRBJ2-1	TRBD1	CASSSYPGQGYNEQFF	TGTGCCAGCAGCTCATACCCCGGACAGGGATACAATGAGCAGTTCTTC
-	TRBV27	TRBJ2-7	-	CASRPGTSLYEQYF	TGTGCCAGCAGGCCCGGGACCAGCCTCTACGAGCAGTACTTC
-	TRBV29-1	TRBJ1-3	-	CSAIRGNGNTIYF	TGCAGCGCCATCAGGGGAAATGGAAACACCATATATTTT
-	TRBV20-1	TRBJ2-7	TRBD2	CSATGTSGGSRSYEQYF	TGCAGTGCAACCGGGACTAGCGGGGGTTCCCGATCCTACGAGCAGTACTTC
-	TRBV13	TRBJ1-4	TRBD1	CASSSAAGGTEEKLFF	TGTGCCAGCAGCTCCGCGGCGGGGGGGACAGAAGAAAAACTGTTTTTT
-	TRBV2	TRBJ2-3	-	CASLHRVQTDTQYF	TGTGCCAGTCTACACAGGGTCCAGACAGATACGCAGTATTTT
-	TRBV6-1	TRBJ1-2	-	CAITWGAGYGYTF	TGTGCCATTACATGGGGGGCTGGCTATGGCTACACCTTC
-	TRBV9	TRBJ1-2	TRBD1	CASSPLAWGQGNYGYTF	TGTGCCAGCAGCCCCCTCGCGTGGGGACAGGGAAACTATGGCTACACCTTC
-	TRBV5-1	TRBJ2-5	-	CASSLAGQAMETQYF	TGCGCCAGCAGCTTGGCCGGTCAGGCAATGGAGACCCAGTACTTC
-	TRBV20-1	TRBJ1-6	-	CSARTSGQLNSPLHF	TGCAGTGCTAGAACCAGTGGTCAGTTAAATTCACCCCTCCACTTT
-	TRBV7-2	TRBJ1-4	TRBD1	CASSEGARGEKLFF	TGTGCCAGCAGCGAGGGGGCGCGGGGTGAAAAACTGTTTTTT
-	TRBV29-1	TRBJ1-2	-	CSVQGGENYGYTF	TGCAGCGTCCAAGGGGGGGAGAACTATGGCTACACCTTC
-	TRBV4-1	TRBJ2-2	-	CASSQVDSSNTGELFF	TGCGCCAGCAGCCAAGTGGACAGTTCGAACACCGGGGAGCTGTTTTTT
-	TRBV29-1	TRBJ1-3	-	CSVGSRSGNTIYF	TGCAGCGTTGGCTCACGCTCTGGAAACACCATATATTTT
-	TRBV5-4	TRBJ2-1	-	CASSSRAGIYNEQFF	TGTGCCAGCAGTTCTAGGGCTGGGATTTACAATGAGCAGTTCTTC
-	TRBV11-1	TRBJ1-2	-	CASSRENKNYGYTF	TGTGCCAGCAGCCGGGAAAATAAAAACTATGGCTACACCTTC
-	TRBV4-1	TRBJ1-5	-	CASSQEGGRNQPQHF	TGCGCCAGCAGCCAAGAAGGAGGGCGGAATCAGCCCCAGCATTTT
-	TRBV4-1	TRBJ1-2	TRBD1	CASSLSTGSPYGYTF	TGCGCCAGCAGCCTCTCGACAGGGAGTCCCTATGGCTACACCTTC
-	TRBV2	TRBJ1-3	-	CASSVQRGNTIYF	TGTGCCAGCAGTGTACAAAGAGGAAACACCATATATTTT
-	TRBV25-1	TRBJ1-4	-	CASREGAQGPSGKLFF	TGTGCCAGCAGAGAGGGCGCACAGGGTCCCTCCGGAAAACTGTTTTTT
-	TRBV10-3	TRBJ1-1	TRBD1	CAISRTGSTEAFF	TGTGCCATCAGTAGGACAGGGTCCACTGAAGCTTTCTTT
-	TRBV20-1	TRBJ2-7	-	CSAGRSVSSYEQYF	TGCAGTGCCGGAAGGTCCGTCAGCTCCTACGAGCAGTACTTC
-	TRBV2	TRBJ1-2	-	CASNGMTYGYTF	TGTGCCAGCAACGGGATGACTTATGGCTACACCTTC
-	TRBV7-9	TRBJ1-1	-	CASSSRTHYTEAFF	TGTGCCAGCAGTTCCCGGACGCATTACACTGAAGCTTTCTTT
-	TRBV2	TRBJ2-2	TRBD2	CASRSTSGGPGELFF	TGTGCCAGCAGATCCACTAGCGGGGGGCCCGGGGAGCTGTTTTTT
-	TRBV7-3	TRBJ2-7	-	CASSLNTYAEQYF	TGTGCCAGCAGCTTAAACACGTACGCCGAGCAGTACTTC
-	TRBV30	TRBJ2-7	TRBD2	CAWSQGLAGAYEQYF	TGTGCCTGGAGTCAAGGACTAGCGGGGGCCTACGAGCAGTACTTC
-	TRBV20-1	TRBJ1-2	TRBD1	CSLRTGTGGYTF	TGCAGCCTACGGACAGGCACTGGAGGCTACACCTTC
-	TRBV20-1	TRBJ1-2	TRBD1	CSANPEGQGDGYTF	TGCAGTGCAAACCCGGAGGGACAGGGGGATGGCTACACCTTC
-	TRBV6-5	TRBJ1-1	-	CASSYGRMRDGSRWTEAFF	TGTGCCAGCAGTTACGGGCGTATGAGGGATGGGTCGAGGTGGACTGAAGCTTTCTTT
-	TRBV3-1	TRBJ2-7	-	CASSSFGNEQYF	TGTGCCAGCAGCTCCTTCGGGAACGAGCAGTACTTC
-	TRBV2	TRBJ2-2	TRBD1	CASRRTGTGELFF	TGTGCCAGCAGGAGGACAGGGACCGGGGAGCTGTTTTTT